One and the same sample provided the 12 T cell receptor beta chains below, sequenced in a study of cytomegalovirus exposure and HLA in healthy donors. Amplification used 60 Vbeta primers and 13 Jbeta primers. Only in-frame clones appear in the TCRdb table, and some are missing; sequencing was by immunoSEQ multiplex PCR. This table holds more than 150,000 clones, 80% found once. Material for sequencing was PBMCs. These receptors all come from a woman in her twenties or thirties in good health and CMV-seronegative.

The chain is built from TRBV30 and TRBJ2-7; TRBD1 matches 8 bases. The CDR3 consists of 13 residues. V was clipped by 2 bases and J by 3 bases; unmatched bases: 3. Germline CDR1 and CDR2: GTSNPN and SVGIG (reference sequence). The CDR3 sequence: CAWSPGTGYEQYF. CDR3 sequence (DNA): TGTGCCTGGAGTCCCGGGACAGGCTACGAGCAGTACTTC.

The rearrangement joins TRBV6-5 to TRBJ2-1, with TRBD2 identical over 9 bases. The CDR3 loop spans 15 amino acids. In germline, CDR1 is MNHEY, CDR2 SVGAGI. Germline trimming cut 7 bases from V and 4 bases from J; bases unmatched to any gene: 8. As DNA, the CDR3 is TGTGCCAGCATGGTTATCCTAGCGGGGTACAATGAGCAGTTCTTC. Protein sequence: CASMVILAGYNEQFF.

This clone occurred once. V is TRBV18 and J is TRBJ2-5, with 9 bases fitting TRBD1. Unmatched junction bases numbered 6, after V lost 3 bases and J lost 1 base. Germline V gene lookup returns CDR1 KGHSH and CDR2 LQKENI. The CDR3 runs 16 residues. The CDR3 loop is CASSPRGQGGQETQYF. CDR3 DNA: TGTGCCAGCTCACCCCGGGGACAGGGAGGCCAAGAGACCCAGTACTTC.

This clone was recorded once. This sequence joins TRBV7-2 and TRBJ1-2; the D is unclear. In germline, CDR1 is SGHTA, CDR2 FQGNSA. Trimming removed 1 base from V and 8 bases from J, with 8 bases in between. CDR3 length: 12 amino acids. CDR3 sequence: CASSLGGNGYTF. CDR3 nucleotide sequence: TGTGCCAGCAGCTTAGGAGGGAACGGCTACACCTTC.

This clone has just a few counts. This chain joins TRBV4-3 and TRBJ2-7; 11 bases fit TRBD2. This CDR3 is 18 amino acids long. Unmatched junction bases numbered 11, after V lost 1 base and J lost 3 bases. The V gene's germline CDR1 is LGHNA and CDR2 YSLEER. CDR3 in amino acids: CASSQVHISGGALYEQYF. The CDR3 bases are TGCGCCAGCAGCCAAGTTCATATTAGCGGGGGGGCCCTCTACGAGCAGTACTTC.

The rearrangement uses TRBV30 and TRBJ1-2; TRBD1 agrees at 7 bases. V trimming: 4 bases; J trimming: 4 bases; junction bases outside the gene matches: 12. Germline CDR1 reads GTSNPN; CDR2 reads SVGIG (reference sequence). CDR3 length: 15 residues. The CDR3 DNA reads TGTGCCTGGACGTTACAGGGGCGGAGAGTCTATGGCTACACCTTC. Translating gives CAWTLQGRRVYGYTF.

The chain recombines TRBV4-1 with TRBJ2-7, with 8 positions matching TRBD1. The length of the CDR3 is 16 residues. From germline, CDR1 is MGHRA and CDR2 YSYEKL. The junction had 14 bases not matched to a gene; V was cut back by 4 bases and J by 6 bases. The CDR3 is CASSPRFEDRALEQYF. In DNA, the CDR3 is TGCGCCAGCAGCCCCCGATTTGAGGACAGGGCCCTCGAGCAGTACTTC.

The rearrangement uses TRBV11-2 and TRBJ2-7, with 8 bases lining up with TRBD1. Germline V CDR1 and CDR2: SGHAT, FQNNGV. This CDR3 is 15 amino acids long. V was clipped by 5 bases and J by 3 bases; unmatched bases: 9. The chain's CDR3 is CASSPRDRQYYEQYF. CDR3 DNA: TGTGCCAGCAGCCCACGGGACAGGCAATACTACGAGCAGTACTTC. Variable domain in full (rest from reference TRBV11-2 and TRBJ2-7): EAGVAQSPRYKIIEKRQSVAFWCNPISGHATLYWYQQILGQGPKLLIQFQNNGVVDDSQLPKDRFSAERLKGVDSTLKIQPAKLEDSAVYLCASSPRDRQYYEQYFGPGTRLTVT.

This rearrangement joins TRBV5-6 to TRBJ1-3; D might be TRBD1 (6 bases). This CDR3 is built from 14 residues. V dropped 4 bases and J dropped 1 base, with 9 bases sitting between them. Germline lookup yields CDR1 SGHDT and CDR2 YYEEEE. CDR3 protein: CASSPTGSGNTIYF. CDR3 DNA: TGTGCCAGCAGCCCCACAGGGTCTGGAAACACCATATATTTT.

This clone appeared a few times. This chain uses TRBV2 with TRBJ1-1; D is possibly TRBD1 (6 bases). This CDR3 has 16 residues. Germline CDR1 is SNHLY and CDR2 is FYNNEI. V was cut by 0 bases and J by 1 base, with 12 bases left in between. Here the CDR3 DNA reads TGTGCCAGCAGTGAAGCGCCGGGACACAGGAACACTGAAGCTTTCTTT. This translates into CASSEAPGHRNTEAFF. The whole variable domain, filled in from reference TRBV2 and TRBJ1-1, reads EPEVTQTPSHQVTQMGQEVILRCVPISNHLYFYWYRQILGQKVEFLVSFYNNEISEKSEIFDDQFSVERPDGSNFTLKIRSTKLEDSAMYFCASSEAPGHRNTEAFFGQGTRLTVV.

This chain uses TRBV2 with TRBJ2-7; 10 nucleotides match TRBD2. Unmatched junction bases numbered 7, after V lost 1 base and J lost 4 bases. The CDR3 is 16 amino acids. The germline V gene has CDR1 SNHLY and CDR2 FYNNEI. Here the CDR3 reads CASSEDIAGGIYEQYF. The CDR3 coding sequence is TGTGCCAGCAGTGAAGACATAGCGGGGGGTATATACGAGCAGTACTTC. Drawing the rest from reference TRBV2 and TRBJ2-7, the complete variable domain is EPEVTQTPSHQVTQMGQEVILRCVPISNHLYFYWYRQILGQKVEFLVSFYNNEISEKSEIFDDQFSVERPDGSNFTLKIRSTKLEDSAMYFCASSEDIAGGIYEQYFGPGTRLTVT.

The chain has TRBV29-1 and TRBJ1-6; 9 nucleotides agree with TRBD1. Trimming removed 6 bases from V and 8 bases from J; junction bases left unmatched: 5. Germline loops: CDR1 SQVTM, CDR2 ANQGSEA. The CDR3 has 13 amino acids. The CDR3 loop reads CSVGQGADSPLHF. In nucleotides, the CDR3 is TGCAGCGTGGGACAGGGAGCTGATTCACCCCTCCACTTT.